The clone carrying this T cell receptor beta chain was seen repeatedly, ten times or more. No antigen is known for it. The CDR3 has 15 amino acids. V gave up 1 base and J gave up 1 base, with 9 bases separating them. Germline lookup yields CDR1 SEHNR and CDR2 FQNEAQ (reference sequence). The entry originates in a study of blood T cells in healthy people across ages. Findings of the study overall: It was held that diversity estimates obtained from one million T cells represented underestimates.

A J-beta primer mix and a sample-barcoded 5' primer were used in a second PCR of about 6 to 12 cycles. TCRdb ran MiXCR on the 5' RACE reads and lists one entry per CDR3 protein. The sample has approximately 1,100,000 distinct CDR3 sequences, 35% to 55% seen once. The chain combines TRBV7-9 with TRBJ2-3, with TRBD2 as a possible D gene (5 bases). The source of this sequence is an older woman in good health. Sequencing was performed on blood. The CDR3 coding sequence is TGTGCCAGCAGCTTAGATCTAGCCGGCACAGATACGCAGTATTTT. Its translation is CASSLDLAGTDTQYF.